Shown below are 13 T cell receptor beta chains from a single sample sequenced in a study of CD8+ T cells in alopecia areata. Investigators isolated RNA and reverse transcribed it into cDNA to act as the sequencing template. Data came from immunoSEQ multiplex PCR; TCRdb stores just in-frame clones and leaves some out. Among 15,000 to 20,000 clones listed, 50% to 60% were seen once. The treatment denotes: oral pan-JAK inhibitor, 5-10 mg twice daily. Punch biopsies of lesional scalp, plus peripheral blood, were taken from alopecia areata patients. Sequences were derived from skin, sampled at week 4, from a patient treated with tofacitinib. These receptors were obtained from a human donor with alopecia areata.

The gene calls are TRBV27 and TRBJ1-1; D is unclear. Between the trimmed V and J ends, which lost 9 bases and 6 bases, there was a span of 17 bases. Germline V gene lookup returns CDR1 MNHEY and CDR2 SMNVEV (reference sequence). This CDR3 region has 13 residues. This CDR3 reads CASRSVPAAEAFF. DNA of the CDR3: TGTGCCAGTCGTTCCGTACCCGCCGCTGAAGCTTTCTTT.

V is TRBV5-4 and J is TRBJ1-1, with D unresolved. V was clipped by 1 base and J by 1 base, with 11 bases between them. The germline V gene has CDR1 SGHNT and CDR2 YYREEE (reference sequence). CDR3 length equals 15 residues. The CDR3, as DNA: TGTGCCAGCAGCTTGCGAACAGCACGGAACACTGAAGCTTTCTTT. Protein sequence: CASSLRTARNTEAFF.

CDR3 nucleotides: TGTGCCAGCAGCTTACGACAGGGCCCTAACACTGAAGCTTTCTTT. This translates into CASSLRQGPNTEAFF. The rearrangement joins TRBV14 to TRBJ1-1; 7 positions agree with TRBD1. The junction had 8 bases not matched to a gene; V was cut back by 5 bases and J by 2 bases. Germline assignment: CDR1 SGHDN and CDR2 FVKESK. The CDR3 runs 15 residues.

Here the CDR3 reads CASSLDGNTIYF. As DNA, the CDR3 is TGCGCCAGCAGCTTGGATGGAAACACCATATATTTT. The chain has TRBV5-1 and TRBJ1-3; D is undetermined. Looked up from germline, CDR1 is SGHRS and CDR2 is YFSETQ. The CDR3 is 12 residues long. V lost 0 bases, J lost 3 bases, and 1 base lay in between.

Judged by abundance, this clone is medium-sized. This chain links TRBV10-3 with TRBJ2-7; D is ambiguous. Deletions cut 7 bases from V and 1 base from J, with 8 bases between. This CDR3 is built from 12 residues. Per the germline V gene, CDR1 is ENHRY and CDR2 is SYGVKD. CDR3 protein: CAIKGVSYEQYF. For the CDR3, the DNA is TGTGCCATCAAAGGTGTTTCCTACGAGCAGTACTTC.

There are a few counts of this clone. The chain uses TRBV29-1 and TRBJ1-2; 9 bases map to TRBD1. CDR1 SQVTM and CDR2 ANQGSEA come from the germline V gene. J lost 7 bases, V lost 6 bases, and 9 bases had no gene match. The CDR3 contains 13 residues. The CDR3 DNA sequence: TGCAGCGTGCTGCTACAGGGGGCGCTTGGCTACACCTTC. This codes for CSVLLQGALGYTF.

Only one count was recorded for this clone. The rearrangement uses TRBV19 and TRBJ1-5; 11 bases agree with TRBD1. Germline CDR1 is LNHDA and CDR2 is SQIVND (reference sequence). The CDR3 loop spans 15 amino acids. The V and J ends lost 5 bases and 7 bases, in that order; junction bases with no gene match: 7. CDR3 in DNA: TGTGCCAGTAGTTTAGGACAGGGGGCACGACAGCCCCAGCATTTT. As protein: CASSLGQGARQPQHF.

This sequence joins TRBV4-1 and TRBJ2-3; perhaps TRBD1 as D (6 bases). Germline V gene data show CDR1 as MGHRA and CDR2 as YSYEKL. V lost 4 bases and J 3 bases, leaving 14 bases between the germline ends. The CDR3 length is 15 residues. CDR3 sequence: CASSPGTDRTDTQYF. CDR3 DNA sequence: TGCGCCAGCAGCCCCGGGACCGACAGGACAGATACGCAGTATTTT.

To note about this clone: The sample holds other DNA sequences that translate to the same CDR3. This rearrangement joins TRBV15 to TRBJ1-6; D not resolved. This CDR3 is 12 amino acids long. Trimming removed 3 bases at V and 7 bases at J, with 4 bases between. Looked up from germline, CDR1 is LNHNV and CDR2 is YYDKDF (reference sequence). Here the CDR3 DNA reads TGTGCCACCAGCAGGGAGAATTCACCCCTCCACTTT. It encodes CATSRENSPLHF.

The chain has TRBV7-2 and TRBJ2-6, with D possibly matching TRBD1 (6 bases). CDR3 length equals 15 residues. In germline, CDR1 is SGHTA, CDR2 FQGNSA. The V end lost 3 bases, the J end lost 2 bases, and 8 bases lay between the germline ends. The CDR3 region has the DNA TGTGCCAGCAGCTTTACAGGGCCTGGGGCCAACGTCCTGACTTTC. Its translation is CASSFTGPGANVLTF. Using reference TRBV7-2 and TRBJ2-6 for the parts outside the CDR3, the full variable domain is GAGVSQSPSNKVTEKGKDVELRCDPISGHTALYWYRQSLGQGLEFLIYFQGNSAPDKSGLPSDRFSAERTGGSVSTLTIQRTQQEDSAVYLCASSFTGPGANVLTFGAGSRLTVL.

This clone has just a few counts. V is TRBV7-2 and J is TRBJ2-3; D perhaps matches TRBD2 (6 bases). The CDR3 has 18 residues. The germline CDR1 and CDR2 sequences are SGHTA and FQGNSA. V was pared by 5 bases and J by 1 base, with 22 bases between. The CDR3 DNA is TGTGCCAGCAGCCGCCTCAGGCCAGGTAGCGGCCGCACAGATACGCAGTATTTT. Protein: CASSRLRPGSGRTDTQYF.

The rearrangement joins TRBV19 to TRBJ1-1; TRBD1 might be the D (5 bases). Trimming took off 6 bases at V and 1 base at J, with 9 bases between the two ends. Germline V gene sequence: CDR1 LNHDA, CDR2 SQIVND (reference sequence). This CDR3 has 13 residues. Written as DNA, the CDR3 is TGTGCCAGTAGGGGCAGGGAGAACACTGAAGCTTTCTTT. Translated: CASRGRENTEAFF.

The CDR3, as DNA: TGTGCCAGCAGTCAGACAGGGGGCTATGGCTACACCTTC. Translating gives CASSQTGGYGYTF. V gene TRBV6-5 combines with J gene TRBJ1-2; TRBD1 matches 9 bases. The CDR3 spans 13 residues. Trimming at V came to 5 bases and at J to 4 bases, leaving 2 bases not matched to a gene. Germline V lookup: CDR1 MNHEY, CDR2 SVGAGI.